A single sample gave rise to the 32 T cell receptor beta chains below, sequenced in a study of T cell changes during pregnancy in multiple sclerosis. Some clones are missing from TCRdb's copy, which holds only in-frame ones; the method was immunoSEQ multiplex PCR. The sample contains 39,000 or so clones, 90% of which appear only once. Sequencing used CD8+ T cells from peripheral blood mononuclear cells, obtained in the first trimester of pregnancy. The receptors shown here come from a female donor with multiple sclerosis, enrolled in a pregnancy study.

J is TRBJ2-7 and V is TRBV12-5, with D perhaps matching TRBD2 (5 bases). Between the trimmed V and J ends, which lost 3 bases and 5 bases, there was a span of 17 bases. Per the germline V gene, CDR1 is LGHNT and CDR2 is FRNRAP. The CDR3 spans 15 residues. The CDR3 sequence: CASGFLLDSADEQYF. In DNA, the CDR3 is TGTGCTAGTGGTTTCCTCTTGGACTCGGCTGACGAGCAGTACTTC.

The chain is built from TRBV5-1 and TRBJ2-7; maybe TRBD2 (6 bases). CDR1 is SGHRS, CDR2 YFSETQ, per germline. Trimming left V 5 bases short and J 5 bases short, with 17 bases between. The CDR3 runs to 14 residues. The CDR3 loop reads CASSLLPGDDEQYF. The CDR3 DNA is TGCGCCAGCAGTCTCCTTCCGGGGGACGACGAGCAGTACTTC.

CDR3 in DNA: TGTGCCAGTAGTATATCAGGATACACTGAAGCTTTCTTT. Amino acids: CASSISGYTEAFF. The chain recombines TRBV19 with TRBJ1-1, with D unresolved. V was shortened by 2 bases and J by 3 bases, with 7 bases between the two germline ends. The CDR3 is 13 amino acids. Germline V gives CDR1 LNHDA, CDR2 SQIVND (reference sequence).

In its sample, this clone was seen a few times. The chain combines TRBV9 with TRBJ1-5, with TRBD1 matching over 7 bases. The trim removed 4 bases at V and 4 bases at J, leaving 5 bases unmatched. The CDR3 runs to 14 residues. Germline V gives CDR1 SGDLS, CDR2 YYNGEE. This CDR3 is CASSLWDRNQPQHF. The CDR3 bases are TGTGCCAGCAGCCTTTGGGACAGAAATCAGCCCCAGCATTTT.

V is TRBV27 and J is TRBJ1-1; possibly TRBD1 for D (6 bases). The CDR3 totals 14 residues. The germline CDR1 and CDR2 sequences are MNHEY and SMNVEV (reference sequence). The V gene lost 2 bases and the J gene lost 3 bases, with 10 bases spanning the gap. CDR3 DNA: TGTGCCAGCAGTTTAGACAGGAAATACACTGAAGCTTTCTTT. Its protein is CASSLDRKYTEAFF.

The chain links TRBV9 to TRBJ2-1; D remains unclear. The CDR3 runs to 12 residues. Germline V lookup: CDR1 SGDLS, CDR2 YYNGEE. V was cut by 0 bases and J by 6 bases, with 4 bases left in between. The CDR3 sequence: CASSVASNEQFF. DNA of the CDR3: TGTGCCAGCAGCGTAGCCTCCAATGAGCAGTTCTTC.

This chain connects TRBV9 to TRBJ2-5; D uncertain. This CDR3 spans 13 amino acids. Germline values: CDR1 SGDLS, CDR2 YYNGEE. Trimming removed 0 bases at V and 2 bases at J, with 5 bases between. The CDR3 loop is CASSVDSQETQYF. The CDR3 DNA reads TGTGCCAGCAGCGTAGACAGTCAAGAGACCCAGTACTTC.

This chain joins TRBV7-9 and TRBJ1-2; weak D call: TRBD1 (5 bases). Germline V gives CDR1 SEHNR, CDR2 FQNEAQ (reference sequence). This CDR3 is built from 12 residues. The germline V and J ends were trimmed by 6 bases and 8 bases, with 13 bases remaining between them. Here the CDR3 reads CASRKDGGGYTF. The CDR3 DNA reads TGTGCCAGCAGAAAGGATGGGGGGGGCTACACCTTC.

The CDR3 reads CAIAPTVSEGELFF. CDR3 DNA sequence: TGTGCCATCGCGCCGACAGTCTCGGAAGGGGAGCTGTTTTTT. This sequence joins TRBV10-3 and TRBJ2-2; D might be TRBD1 (5 bases). The CDR3 is made up of 14 amino acids. Germline V gives CDR1 ENHRY, CDR2 SYGVKD. V was trimmed by 8 bases and J by 8 bases, leaving 18 bases between them.

The chain couples TRBV6-4 to TRBJ2-3; 9 nucleotides line up with TRBD2. Per the germline V gene, CDR1 is MRHNA and CDR2 is SNTAGT. V trimming: 0 bases; J trimming: 1 base; junction bases outside the gene matches: 8. The CDR3 consists of 18 residues. The CDR3 DNA is TGTGCCAGCAGTGACTCGTCGACTAGCGGAGGGGGCACAGATACGCAGTATTTT. It translates to CASSDSSTSGGGTDTQYF.

V usage is TRBV7-9 and J usage is TRBJ2-1; a possible D gene is TRBD1 (7 bases). V lost 1 base and J 0 bases, leaving 10 bases between the germline ends. CDR1 is SEHNR, CDR2 FQNEAQ, per germline (reference sequence). The CDR3 extends over 16 amino acids. The CDR3 nucleotides are TGTGCCAGCAGCTTAGGACAGGGAGGCTCCTACAATGAGCAGTTCTTC. Its protein is CASSLGQGGSYNEQFF.

This sequence joins TRBV7-3 and TRBJ1-1; TRBD1 aligns across 7 bases. Germline CDR1 reads SGHTA; CDR2 reads FQGTGA. J gave up 4 bases and V 3 bases, and 8 bases lay outside the gene matches. The CDR3 totals 15 residues. Written as DNA, the CDR3 is TGTGCCAGCAGCTTTTCCCTGACAGGGACCACTGAAGCTTTCTTT. As protein: CASSFSLTGTTEAFF.

The CDR3 coding sequence is TGTGCCAGCAGCTGGGGGGTCAATGAGCAGTTCTTC. Its translation is CASSWGVNEQFF. The chain carries TRBV7-8 and TRBJ2-1, with D perhaps TRBD2 (6 bases). In germline, CDR1 is SGHVS, CDR2 FQNEAQ. V shed 4 bases and J shed 6 bases, with 7 bases lying between them. The CDR3 totals 12 residues.

In this sample, this clone turned up a few times. The chain employs TRBV7-3 and TRBJ1-6; no clear D gene. Trimming removed 5 bases at V and 10 bases at J, with 18 bases between. The germline CDR1 and CDR2 sequences are SGHTA and FQGTGA. CDR3 size: 15 residues. The CDR3 spells CASSQYGLPGSPLHF. CDR3 in DNA: TGTGCCAGCAGCCAATACGGACTTCCCGGCTCACCCCTCCACTTT.

The chain joins TRBV5-5 to TRBJ2-1; maybe TRBD1 (5 bases). The CDR3 runs 16 residues. Germline CDR1 SGHKS, CDR2 YYEKEE (reference sequence). V shed 0 bases and J shed 7 bases, with 17 bases lying between them. DNA of the CDR3: TGTGCCAGCAGCTTGGGGCAGGGATTTTGGGTAAATGAGCAGTTCTTC. Protein sequence: CASSLGQGFWVNEQFF. Looking up the rest from reference TRBV5-5 and TRBJ2-1 gives the full variable domain: DAGVTQSPTHLIKTRGQQVTLRCSPISGHKSVSWYQQVLGQGPQFIFQYYEKEERGRGNFPDRFSARQFPNYSSELNVNALLLGDSALYLCASSLGQGFWVNEQFFGPGTRLTVL.

Regarding this clone: Other DNA variants within this sample encode the same CDR3. The chain combines TRBV19 with TRBJ1-6; TRBD1 aligns across 8 bases. The CDR3 consists of 16 residues. Germline V gives CDR1 LNHDA, CDR2 SQIVND (reference sequence). V shed 5 bases, J shed 7 bases, and the junction held 10 bases outside the gene matches. This chain's CDR3 is CASSFRWAGGNSPLHF. In DNA, the CDR3 is TGTGCCAGTAGTTTTCGTTGGGCAGGGGGCAATTCACCCCTCCACTTT. Drawing the rest from reference TRBV19 and TRBJ1-6, the complete variable domain is DGGITQSPKYLFRKEGQNVTLSCEQNLNHDAMYWYRQDPGQGLRLIYYSQIVNDFQKGDIAEGYSVSREKKESFPLTVTSAQKNPTAFYLCASSFRWAGGNSPLHFGNGTRLTVT.

J is TRBJ2-5 and V is TRBV28; tentatively, D is TRBD1 (5 bases). This CDR3 is built from 14 residues. Germline CDR1 is MDHEN and CDR2 is SYDVKM. The ends were cut back, 3 bases at V and 5 bases at J, with 13 bases in the middle. Written as DNA, the CDR3 is TGTGCCAGCAGTTTTGCCAGGGATTGGGAGACCCAGTACTTC. It translates to CASSFARDWETQYF.

CDR3 sequence: CASSLVFNYEQYF. CDR3 in DNA: TGTGCCAGCAGCTTGGTATTTAATTACGAGCAGTACTTC. V and J are TRBV5-6 and TRBJ2-7; D is uncertain. CDR1 SGHDT and CDR2 YYEEEE come from the germline V gene. With 0 bases removed from V and 4 bases from J, the gap between germline ends came to 8 bases. CDR3 length: 13 amino acids.

The chain employs TRBV15 and TRBJ1-1; the D gene is possibly TRBD1 (5 bases). V was shortened by 0 bases and J by 1 base, with 6 bases between the two germline ends. Germline V CDR1 and CDR2: LNHNV, YYDKDF (reference sequence). The CDR3 is 14 amino acids. The CDR3 is CATSRDGANTEAFF. CDR3 DNA: TGTGCCACCAGCAGAGATGGGGCGAACACTGAAGCTTTCTTT.

This chain connects TRBV9 to TRBJ2-1; the match to TRBD2 covers 12 bases. Germline CDR1 reads SGDLS; CDR2 reads YYNGEE. This CDR3 has 16 residues. J gave up 7 bases and V 0 bases, and 5 bases lay outside the gene matches. DNA for the CDR3: TGTGCCAGCAGCGTAGGGACTAGCGGGATCCTAAATGAGCAGTTCTTC. This encodes CASSVGTSGILNEQFF.

This clone was picked up one time. This chain uses TRBV11-2 with TRBJ2-7; 8 bases line up with TRBD1. V trimming: 1 base; J trimming: 4 bases; junction bases outside the gene matches: 6. The CDR3 extends over 15 amino acids. Germline V CDR1 and CDR2: SGHAT, FQNNGV. The CDR3 DNA sequence: TGTGCCAGCAGCTTAGCCCCACAGGGGGGATACGAGCAGTACTTC. Translation: CASSLAPQGGYEQYF.

The gene calls are TRBV4-3 and TRBJ2-1, with 8 nucleotides matching TRBD2. The CDR3 length is 16 residues. Germline-derived CDR1 and CDR2 are LGHNA and YSLEER. Trimming removed 6 bases from V and 9 bases from J; junction bases left unmatched: 16. In DNA, the CDR3 is TGCGCCAGCAGTCGCCTGGGGGCGGGGGGAATCGGTGAGCAGTTCTTC. It codes for CASSRLGAGGIGEQFF.

The chain couples TRBV6-4 to TRBJ2-4; D might be TRBD1 (6 bases). V was shortened by 3 bases and J by 3 bases, with 15 bases between the two germline ends. The CDR3 consists of 16 residues. Germline values: CDR1 MRHNA, CDR2 SNTAGT. Here the CDR3 reads CASSETAGDGKNIQYF. In nucleotides, the CDR3 is TGTGCCAGCAGTGAGACGGCAGGGGATGGCAAAAACATTCAGTACTTC.

The chain carries TRBV5-6 and TRBJ2-3, with 8 bases identical to TRBD2. The CDR3 contains 16 residues. Per germline, CDR1 SGHDT and CDR2 YYEEEE. J lost 4 bases, V lost 3 bases, and 10 bases had no gene match. CDR3: CASSSRGAGGPDTQYF. The CDR3 DNA reads as TGTGCCAGCAGCTCCCGGGGGGCGGGGGGCCCAGATACGCAGTATTTT.

The V and J genes are TRBV27 and TRBJ2-7; weak D call: TRBD1 (6 bases). CDR3 size: 11 residues. V was trimmed by 6 bases and J by 4 bases, leaving 7 bases between them. CDR1 is MNHEY and CDR2 is SMNVEV in the germline V gene (reference sequence). Written as DNA, the CDR3 is TGTGCCAGCAGGGACAGTTACGAGCAGTACTTC. Residues: CASRDSYEQYF.

This clone occurred once. This chain connects TRBV5-1 to TRBJ2-7, with 10 bases lining up with TRBD2. The CDR3 has 15 residues. The junction had 5 bases not matched to a gene; V was cut back by 1 base and J by 4 bases. Germline lookup yields CDR1 SGHRS and CDR2 YFSETQ. The CDR3 coding sequence is TGCGCCAGCAGCTTGATTGGGACTAGCGATTACGAGCAGTACTTC. It specifies CASSLIGTSDYEQYF.

The chain uses TRBV30 and TRBJ2-5; a possible D gene is TRBD2 (5 bases). The germline gives CDR1 GTSNPN, CDR2 SVGIG (reference sequence). V lost 3 bases, J lost 7 bases, and 12 bases lay in between. This CDR3 has 12 amino acids. The CDR3 here is CAWSDYWGTQYF. CDR3 DNA: TGTGCCTGGAGCGACTACTGGGGGACCCAGTACTTC.

The rearrangement joins TRBV12-5 to TRBJ1-5; a possible D gene is TRBD1 (6 bases). Germline CDR1 reads LGHNT; CDR2 reads FRNRAP. This CDR3 has 16 residues. Trimming removed 4 bases from V and 2 bases from J, with 15 bases in between. Here the CDR3 DNA reads TGTGCTAGTGGTTCGGGCCCAGGGGTAGGCAATCAGCCCCAGCATTTT. The encoded protein is CASGSGPGVGNQPQHF.

The V gene is TRBV4-3, the J gene TRBJ1-5, with a possible D match to TRBD1 (6 bases). This CDR3 contains 15 residues. Germline V gene data show CDR1 as LGHNA and CDR2 as YSLEER. V gave up 4 bases and J gave up 6 bases, with 16 bases separating them. In DNA form, the CDR3 reads TGCGCCAGCAGCCCCGGAGCAGGGGTGTTTCAGCCCCAGCATTTT. It encodes CASSPGAGVFQPQHF.

The chain uses TRBV27 and TRBJ2-1, with 7 bases aligning to TRBD2. After removal of 3 bases from V and 4 bases from J, the junction contained 6 bases not matched to a gene. Germline V gene data show CDR1 as MNHEY and CDR2 as SMNVEV (reference sequence). This CDR3 comprises 15 residues. The CDR3 DNA reads TGTGCCAGCAGTTTGTCCGGACTAGGATACAATGAGCAGTTCTTC. Translating gives CASSLSGLGYNEQFF.

This chain links TRBV28 with TRBJ1-2; TRBD1 is a possible D gene (6 bases). The CDR3 is made up of 16 amino acids. V was shortened by 5 bases and J by 2 bases, with 18 bases between the two germline ends. CDR1 and CDR2 (germline): MDHEN, SYDVKM. CDR3 sequence reads: CASSPRRDRINYGYTF. CDR3 DNA: TGTGCCAGCAGTCCGCGAAGAGACAGGATAAACTATGGCTACACCTTC.

The chain links TRBV25-1 to TRBJ1-2, with no clear D. CDR3 length: 12 residues. Germline V CDR1 and CDR2: MGHDK, SYGVNS. V lost 5 bases to trimming and J lost 1 base, with 5 bases between them. The chain's CDR3 is CASSHGNYGYTF. DNA for the CDR3: TGTGCCAGCAGTCACGGTAACTATGGCTACACCTTC.